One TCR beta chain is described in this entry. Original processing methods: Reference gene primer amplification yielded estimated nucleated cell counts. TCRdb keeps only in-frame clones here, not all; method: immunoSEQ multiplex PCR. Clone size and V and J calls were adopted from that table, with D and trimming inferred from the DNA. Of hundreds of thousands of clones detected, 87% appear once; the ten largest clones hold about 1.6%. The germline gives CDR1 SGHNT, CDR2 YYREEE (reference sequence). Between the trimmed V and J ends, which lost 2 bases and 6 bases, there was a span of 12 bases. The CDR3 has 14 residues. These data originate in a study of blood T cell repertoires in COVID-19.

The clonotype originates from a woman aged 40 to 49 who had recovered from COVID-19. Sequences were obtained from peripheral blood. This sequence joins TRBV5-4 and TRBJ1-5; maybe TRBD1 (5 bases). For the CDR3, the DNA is TGTGCCAGCAGCTTCAGCAGGGAGGGTCAGCCCCAGCATTTT. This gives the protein CASSFSREGQPQHF.